Listed below are T cell receptor beta chains from one sample, sequenced in a study of CD8+CD57+ T cells in acquired aplastic anemia. A single record per CDR3 protein comes from TCRdb applying MiXCR to the reads. The sample shows 150,000 to 200,000 distinct CDR3 sequences, 55% to 75% of them seen only once. Sequenced: sorted CD4+, CD8+, or CD8+CD57+ T cells (not recorded which) from PBMCs. These receptors all come from a human donor in good health. CDR3s include the opening cysteine and the closing phenylalanine or tryptophan. D genes are given only for firm matches. Clone size is shown for a subset of rows, as once, few, many or a class of expanded clone.

TRBJ2-5 TRBV24-1 many TRBD2 TGTGCCACCAGTGGATGGGAAGCGGGAGTTCGGGAGACCCAGTACTTC CATSGWEAGVRETQYF
TRBJ1-1 TRBV7-9 - - TGTGCCAGCAGCCCACAAATAGGTAGTGGGACTGAAGCTTTCTTT CASSPQIGSGTEAFF
TRBJ1-1 TRBV19 - - TGTGCCAGTAGTACTGCGGTGGACACTGAAGCTTTCTTT CASSTAVDTEAFF
TRBJ2-7 TRBV10-3 - TRBD1 TGTGCCATCAGCTTAGGGGACAGGGGGTACGAGCAGTACTTC CAISLGDRGYEQYF
TRBJ1-1 TRBV20-1 few TRBD1 TGCAGTGCCTTACAGGGGGCTGGGTCCACTGAAGCTTTCTTT CSALQGAGSTEAFF
TRBJ2-2 TRBV2 once - TGTGCCACCAGTGGGCCGGGCACCGGGGAGCTGTTTTTT CATSGPGTGELFF
TRBJ1-6 TRBV12-3/TRBV12-4 many - TGTGCCAGCAGTTTAGTCGCAGGGGCTCGTTCACCCCTCCACTTT CASSLVAGARSPLHF
TRBJ2-7 TRBV5-1 - - TGCGCCAGCAGAAGTTTCCCAGGGACGTACTACGAGCAGTACTTC CASRSFPGTYYEQYF
TRBJ1-1 TRBV10-3 few - TGTGCCATCAGTGAGCCGGGGATCACGAACACTGAAGCTTTCTTT CAISEPGITNTEAFF
TRBJ2-7 TRBV24-1 - - TGTGCCACCAGTGATACTTTCACCGGGACGGGTAGCGAGCAGTACTTC CATSDTFTGTGSEQYF
TRBJ1-1 TRBV6-5 many TRBD1 TGTGCCAGCAATCCGGGGACAGGGGGCGTTACTGAAGCTTTCTTT CASNPGTGGVTEAFF
TRBJ2-7 TRBV29-1 once - TGCAGCGTGGAGGTAGGGCTTGTCGACGAGCAGTACTTC CSVEVGLVDEQYF
TRBJ2-7 TRBV29-1 - - TGCAGCGCCCAGGAGGGGGCTGGAGACGAGCAGTACTTC CSAQEGAGDEQYF
TRBJ1-2 TRBV6-1 many - TGTGCCAGCAGTCTGACAGACTCCTATGGCTACACCTTC CASSLTDSYGYTF
TRBJ1-5 TRBV28 - - TGTGCCAGCAGTTTGGATGGTTTCGCCGGCAATCAGCCCCAGCATTTT CASSLDGFAGNQPQHF
TRBJ2-7 TRBV7-2 - TRBD2 TGTGCCAGCAGCTTACTCGCGGGAGGGATCGGCGAGCAGTACTTC CASSLLAGGIGEQYF
TRBJ2-7 TRBV15 - - TGTGCCACCAGCAGAGATAATGAGGGAATGTACGAGCAGTACTTC CATSRDNEGMYEQYF
TRBJ2-3 TRBV6-5 - - TGTGCCAGCACCGGTGCGGCGGGGTGGTATTTT CASTGAAGWYF
TRBJ1-5 TRBV4-1 - - TGCGCCAGCAGCCAAGATTGGGGCAGAAGCAATCAGCCCCAGCATTTT CASSQDWGRSNQPQHF
TRBJ2-3 TRBV5-1 - - TGCGCCAGCAGCCCCATTGAAGATACGCAGTATTTT CASSPIEDTQYF
TRBJ1-1 TRBV19 - - TGTGCCAGTCGGGTGACGGATGAAGCTTTCTTT CASRVTDEAFF
TRBJ2-2 TRBV29-1 - - TGCAGCGGACAAGGCGGGGGGGAGCTGTTTTTT CSGQGGGELFF
TRBJ1-1 TRBV7-9 - - TGTGCCAGCAGCTTAGAAGGGGGACTACCGGGAACTGAAGCTTTCTTT CASSLEGGLPGTEAFF
TRBJ1-5 TRBV7-6 few - TGTGCCAGCAGTCGGGACACCAATCAGCCCCAGCATTTT CASSRDTNQPQHF
TRBJ2-1 TRBV7-2 - TRBD2 TGTGCCAGCAGCTCAGGAGCGGGGGCATACAATGAGCAGTTCTTC CASSSGAGAYNEQFF
TRBJ2-7 TRBV14 - - TGTGCCAGCAGCCAAGACGAGTTATACGAGCAGTACTTC CASSQDELYEQYF
TRBJ1-1 TRBV2 few - TGTGCCAGCAGTGTTGGCGAGAACACTGAAGCTTTCTTT CASSVGENTEAFF
TRBJ1-1 TRBV20-1 many - TGCAGTGCTAGAGGAGGACACGTCTTT CSARGGHVF
TRBJ2-7 TRBV5-6 many - TGTGCCAGCAGCTCAGACCGGGACTGGGGCTACGAGCAGTACTTC CASSSDRDWGYEQYF
TRBJ1-5 TRBV20-1 - - TGCAGTGCCAGGACTGGAAGTCAGCCCCAGCATTTT CSARTGSQPQHF
TRBJ2-1 TRBV11-3 few - TGTGCCAGCAGCTTACGAAGCGGATTATACAATGAGCAGTTCTTC CASSLRSGLYNEQFF
TRBJ2-5 TRBV3-1 many - TGTGCCAGCAGCCAATGGGAGACCCAGTACTTC CASSQWETQYF
TRBJ1-1 TRBV7-9 - - TGTGCCAGCAGCTTAGTGCCGGGAGAGGGTGCTTTCTTT CASSLVPGEGAFF
TRBJ1-6 TRBV20-1 once - TGCAGTGCTAGTGACAGCCTGGACAATTCACCCCTCCACTTT CSASDSLDNSPLHF
TRBJ2-5 TRBV7-9 - - TGTGCCAGCGGACGGCTGGAGACCCAGTACTTC CASGRLETQYF
TRBJ2-4 TRBV4-1 many - TGCGCCAGCAGCTATTGGAACATTCAGTACTTC CASSYWNIQYF
TRBJ1-1 TRBV14 - - TGTGCCAGCAGCCACAGTAAGGTCACTGAAGCTTTCTTT CASSHSKVTEAFF
TRBJ2-7 TRBV10-3 - - TGTGCCATCATGGGGACGGAACCATACGAGCAGTACTTC CAIMGTEPYEQYF
TRBJ1-5 TRBV7-2 - - TGTGCCAGCAGCCCGACCCCCAATCAGCCCCAGCATTTT CASSPTPNQPQHF
TRBJ2-3 TRBV7-9 - - TGTGCCAGCAGCTTCTCCGCGGACTCGATGGGTGAGCAGTATTTT CASSFSADSMGEQYF
TRBJ2-7 TRBV19 - - TGTGCCAGTAGTAAGTGGGAAGGAGACTACGAGCAGTACTTC CASSKWEGDYEQYF
TRBJ1-3 TRBV15 - - TGTGCCACCAGCACACTAGGGTCAGGAAACACCATATATTTT CATSTLGSGNTIYF
TRBJ2-5 TRBV20-1 - TRBD2 TGCAGTGCTTTAGCGGGGGGGCCCTACAGCCCCCAGTACTTC CSALAGGPYSPQYF
TRBJ1-2 TRBV20-1 - - TGCAGTGCTAGAGATTCCGCGCCTCGTGAGGTAGTGGGATATGGCTACACCTTC CSARDSAPREVVGYGYTF
TRBJ2-1 TRBV29-1 - - TGCAGCGTTGTTCCCTACAATGAGCAGTTCTTC CSVVPYNEQFF
TRBJ2-7 TRBV20-1 medium-sized - TGCAGTGCTAGAGGTTTAGTTGCCGGCGAGCAGTACTTC CSARGLVAGEQYF
TRBJ1-1 TRBV20-1 - TRBD1 TGCAGTGGACAGGGAGAGGATGGTGAAGCTTTCTTT CSGQGEDGEAFF
TRBJ2-7 TRBV6-1 few - TGTGCCAGCAGTACGTACAGGGTCCACGAGCAGTACTTC CASSTYRVHEQYF